A selection of T cell receptor beta chains follows, all from one sample in a study of cytomegalovirus exposure and HLA in healthy donors. Data came from immunoSEQ multiplex PCR; TCRdb stores just in-frame clones and leaves some out. This sample has under 150,000 clones, with over 75% found just once. The source material was PBMCs. The receptor source for this set is a woman aged 25 to 39 in good health and CMV-seronegative. The CDR3 runs from the conserved cysteine through the conserved F or W. The order of the fields is V gene, J gene, clone size, D gene, CDR3 DNA, CDR3 protein. A D gene is named only where the DNA matches it firmly. The size of a clone is reported for some rows only, either as once, few or many, or as a class for expanded clones.

TRBV19	TRBJ1-1	.	TRBD1	TGTGCCGCCGGGACAGGGGGCACTGAAGCTTTCTTT	CAAGTGGTEAFF
TRBV28	TRBJ1-2	once	.	TGTGCCAGCAGTTCAGGTTACGCTGGAGGAGGCTACACCTTC	CASSSGYAGGGYTF
TRBV29-1	TRBJ2-7	.	TRBD1	TGCAGCGTTGGGGGACAGGGGGCGTCCTACGAGCAGTACTTC	CSVGGQGASYEQYF
TRBV5-5	TRBJ1-1	few	.	TGTGCCAGCAGCAAAGGGGGTAGCACTGAAGCTTTCTTT	CASSKGGSTEAFF
TRBV5-1	TRBJ1-1	.	TRBD1	TGCGCCAGCAGCTATGGGACAGGGAACACTGAAGCTTTCTTT	CASSYGTGNTEAFF
TRBV5-5	TRBJ1-2	.	TRBD1	TGTGCCAGCAGCTCCCCGGACAGGATCGACTATGGCTACACCTTC	CASSSPDRIDYGYTF
TRBV7-7	TRBJ2-7	.	.	TGTGCCAGCAGCTTAAGGCAGGGGTTTGAGCAGTACTTC	CASSLRQGFEQYF
TRBV7-2	TRBJ2-7	few	.	TGTGCCAGCAGCTTAAAGCCAGGGGTGTGGGAGCAGTACTTC	CASSLKPGVWEQYF
TRBV19	TRBJ1-2	.	.	TGTGCCAGTAGTATTAGGTCAGGGGTATGGTATGGCTACACCTTC	CASSIRSGVWYGYTF
TRBV5-4	TRBJ2-2	once	.	TGTGCCAGCAGCTTGGAGCTCCACGGGGAGCTGTTTTTT	CASSLELHGELFF
TRBV10-3	TRBJ2-6	.	.	TGTGCCATCAGCTCGGGACTGCGACACTCTGGGGCCAACGTCCTGACTTTC	CAISSGLRHSGANVLTF
TRBV7-2	TRBJ2-7	.	TRBD2	TGTGCCAGCAGCTTAGAGGCCAGCGGGGCTTACGAGCAGTACTTC	CASSLEASGAYEQYF
TRBV2	TRBJ2-1	once	.	TGTGCCAGCAGTGAAGCTAGCGCTTGGTACAATGAGCAGTTCTTC	CASSEASAWYNEQFF
TRBV29-1	TRBJ1-1	.	.	TGCAGCGTTGACTCCAACCGGGACACTGAAGCTTTCTTT	CSVDSNRDTEAFF
TRBV11-2	TRBJ1-6	.	TRBD1	TGTGCCAGCAGTACCAACCGGGACAGGGCTAGTTCACCCCTCCACTTT	CASSTNRDRASSPLHF
TRBV7-9	TRBJ1-5	.	.	TGTGCCAGCAGCTTAGAGAGATATCAGCCCCAGCATTTT	CASSLERYQPQHF
TRBV15	TRBJ1-2	.	.	TGTGCCACCAGCAGAGATGGCGGGTGGCAGGGGACCACTATAGGCTACACCTTC	CATSRDGGWQGTTIGYTF
TRBV6-5	TRBJ2-5	once	.	TGTGCCAGCAGTTTGAAAGGGAGGGAGACCCAGTACTTC	CASSLKGRETQYF
TRBV6-6	TRBJ2-7	once	.	TGTGCCAGCAGTTCGGACAGCTTATACGAGCAGTACTTC	CASSSDSLYEQYF
TRBV11-3	TRBJ2-1	.	TRBD2	TGTGCCAGCAGCTTAGGCGTAGCGGGGGAGCTCTACAATGAGCAGTTCTTC	CASSLGVAGELYNEQFF
TRBV5-4	TRBJ1-3	.	.	TGTGCCAGCAGCTTAGGGGGAACTGGAAACACCATATATTTT	CASSLGGTGNTIYF
TRBV27	TRBJ1-5	.	TRBD1	TGTGCCAGCAGACCTGGGACAGCTTATCAGCCCCAGCATTTT	CASRPGTAYQPQHF
TRBV6-1	TRBJ1-1	.	TRBD1	TGTGCCAGCAGCGACAGGGGTAATTGGAACACTGAAGCTTTCTTT	CASSDRGNWNTEAFF
TRBV7-2	TRBJ2-1	.	TRBD2	TGTGCCAGCAGCTCTACGGGACTAGCGGGGGATGAGCAGTTCTTC	CASSSTGLAGDEQFF
TRBV7-3	TRBJ2-1	.	.	TGTGCCAGCAGCTTAACTCCGGACAATGAGCAGTTCTTC	CASSLTPDNEQFF
TRBV4-1	TRBJ2-1	once	TRBD2	TGCGCCAGCAGCCAAGAGAGCCGAGCGGGGTTCTCCTACAATGAGCAGTTCTTC	CASSQESRAGFSYNEQFF